These 27 T cell receptor beta chains share one sample of origin, sequenced in a study of T cell responses to AZD1222 COVID-19 vaccine. The table came from immunoSEQ multiplex PCR; TCRdb's copy has only in-frame clones and leaves some out. Of roughly 140,000 clones in the sample, around 89% were seen once. The starting material was peripheral blood, obtained on day 0 of MenACWY control vaccination. The receptors were sampled from an adult in good health.

CDR3 in amino acids: CASSGWGQGGEKLFF. DNA of the CDR3: TGTGCCAGCAGTGGCTGGGGACAGGGTGGTGAAAAACTGTTTTTT. This sequence joins TRBV25-1 and TRBJ1-4; 9 bases agree with TRBD1. The CDR3 is 15 amino acids. Trimming at V came to 4 bases and at J to 7 bases, leaving 7 bases not matched to a gene. The germline V gene has CDR1 MGHDK and CDR2 SYGVNS.

The CDR3 spells CASSLGQGGSYNEQFF. DNA of the CDR3: TGTGCCAGCAGTTTGGGACAGGGGGGTTCCTACAATGAGCAGTTCTTC. The chain recombines TRBV6-6 with TRBJ2-1; TRBD1 matches at 11 bases. Germline CDR1 MNHNY, CDR2 SVGAGI (reference sequence). With 4 bases clipped from V and 1 base from J, the junction kept 3 bases outside the gene matches. The CDR3 totals 16 residues.

The chain combines TRBV27 with TRBJ2-3; TRBD2 agrees at 8 bases. After removal of 5 bases from V and 4 bases from J, the junction contained 14 bases not matched to a gene. Germline assignment: CDR1 MNHEY and CDR2 SMNVEV (reference sequence). The CDR3 loop spans 17 amino acids. CDR3 sequence reads: CASSPRGSGSGADTQYF. For the CDR3, the DNA is TGTGCCAGCAGTCCGCGGGGAAGCGGGAGTGGGGCAGATACGCAGTATTTT.

The rearrangement uses TRBV7-2 and TRBJ2-5; the D is unclear. The V end was cut by 5 bases, the J end by 5 bases, with 15 bases between. The CDR3 is made up of 14 amino acids. In germline, CDR1 is SGHTA, CDR2 FQGNSA. The CDR3, as DNA: TGTGCCAGCAGCACCCGGACCAGGTCGGAGACCCAGTACTTC. Encoded protein: CASSTRTRSETQYF.

In this sample, this clone turned up a few times. In DNA, the CDR3 is TGTGCCAGCAGCTTGGTCAGCAACTATGGCTACACCTTC. Translated: CASSLVSNYGYTF. The V gene is TRBV5-4, the J gene TRBJ1-2; D is unclear. The V end was cut by 0 bases, the J end by 2 bases, with 5 bases between. CDR3 length: 13 amino acids. CDR1 is SGHNT and CDR2 is YYREEE in the germline V gene (reference sequence).

With regard to this clone: The sample contains more than one DNA sequence encoding this CDR3. The chain combines TRBV18 with TRBJ1-4; D unclear. The CDR3 consists of 15 residues. The germline V and J ends were trimmed by 4 bases and 0 bases, with 9 bases remaining between them. The germline V gene has CDR1 KGHSH and CDR2 LQKENI. The CDR3 reads CASSLTGATNEKLFF. The CDR3 DNA sequence: TGTGCCAGCTCACTCACCGGGGCAACTAATGAAAAACTGTTTTTT. Complete variable domain (other parts from reference TRBV18 and TRBJ1-4): NAGVMQNPRHLVRRRGQEARLRCSPMKGHSHVYWYRQLPEEGLKFMVYLQKENIIDESGMPKERFSAEFPKEGPSILRIQQVVRGDSAAYFCASSLTGATNEKLFFGSGTQLSVL.

The rearrangement joins TRBV6-5 to TRBJ1-2; D ambiguous. CDR1 and CDR2 from the germline V gene are MNHEY and SVGAGI. This CDR3 has 13 amino acids. Trimming took off 5 bases at V and 8 bases at J, with 15 bases between the two ends. CDR3 residues: CASSHRGSYGYTF. Here the CDR3 DNA reads TGTGCCAGCAGTCACCGGGGAAGCTACGGCTACACCTTC.

This clone was recorded once. V and J are TRBV4-1 and TRBJ1-5; D is uncertain. Per the germline V gene, CDR1 is MGHRA and CDR2 is YSYEKL. The V end was cut by 5 bases, the J end by 7 bases, with 9 bases between. The CDR3 runs to 12 residues. CDR3 sequence reads: CASSAGYQPQHF. In nucleotides, the CDR3 is TGCGCCAGCAGCGCCGGATACCAGCCCCAGCATTTT.

This chain connects TRBV27 to TRBJ1-2; D might be TRBD1 (6 bases). CDR3 length equals 11 residues. Germline CDR1 is MNHEY and CDR2 is SMNVEV (reference sequence). Trimming removed 8 bases at V and 8 bases at J, with 12 bases between. CDR3: CASSQGMGYTF. The CDR3 bases are TGTGCCAGCTCCCAGGGGATGGGCTACACCTTC.

V usage is TRBV2 and J usage is TRBJ2-1; TRBD1 might be the D (6 bases). The V end was cut by 1 base, the J end by 7 bases, with 11 bases between. The CDR3 totals 14 residues. From germline, CDR1 is SNHLY and CDR2 FYNNEI. CDR3 DNA sequence: TGTGCCAGCAGTGAAGTCCAGGGGAAAAATGAGCAGTTCTTC. It yields the protein CASSEVQGKNEQFF. Complete variable domain (other parts from reference TRBV2 and TRBJ2-1): EPEVTQTPSHQVTQMGQEVILRCVPISNHLYFYWYRQILGQKVEFLVSFYNNEISEKSEIFDDQFSVERPDGSNFTLKIRSTKLEDSAMYFCASSEVQGKNEQFFGPGTRLTVL.

The chain carries TRBV7-9 and TRBJ1-6, with TRBD1 identical over 10 bases. Germline assignment: CDR1 SEHNR and CDR2 FQNEAQ (reference sequence). J gave up 6 bases and V 5 bases, and 4 bases lay outside the gene matches. This CDR3 comprises 15 residues. The chain's CDR3 is CASSPRQGANSPLHF. CDR3 sequence (DNA): TGTGCCAGCAGCCCTAGACAGGGGGCTAATTCACCCCTCCACTTT.

The V and J genes are TRBV11-3 and TRBJ2-7; 7 bases line up with TRBD1. This CDR3 region has 12 residues. Germline CDR1 and CDR2: SGHNT and YENEEA. Germline trimming cut 5 bases from V and 6 bases from J; bases unmatched to any gene: 4. CDR3 DNA: TGTGCCAGCAGCCCCCGGACAGGCGAGCAGTACTTC. It translates to CASSPRTGEQYF.

The chain has TRBV12-5 and TRBJ2-2, with 10 bases lining up with TRBD2. Germline V gene lookup returns CDR1 LGHNT and CDR2 FRNRAP. The CDR3 totals 17 residues. The junction had 8 bases not matched to a gene; V was cut back by 5 bases and J by 2 bases. Here the CDR3 reads CASGPLAGAYNTGELFF. CDR3 coding DNA: TGTGCTAGTGGTCCGCTAGCGGGGGCTTATAACACCGGGGAGCTGTTTTTT.

The chain combines TRBV6-5 with TRBJ1-4, with 7 nucleotides matching TRBD1. The CDR3 covers 16 residues. The V segment lost 4 bases and the J segment 2 bases; nucleotides outside the gene matches: 7. Germline lookup yields CDR1 MNHEY and CDR2 SVGAGI. Here the CDR3 DNA reads TGTGCCAGCAGTTCCCGACAGGGAGGGACTAATGAAAAACTGTTTTTT. This sequence encodes CASSSRQGGTNEKLFF.

The CDR3 DNA sequence: TGTGCCAGCAGTTACTCTGGCGAACTTGTAGGCTACACCTTC. Amino acids: CASSYSGELVGYTF. This chain connects TRBV6-5 to TRBJ1-2; D not resolved. V was clipped by 0 bases and J by 8 bases, with 13 bases between them. CDR1 MNHEY and CDR2 SVGAGI come from the germline V gene. CDR3 length: 14 residues.

The J gene is TRBJ2-1, the V gene TRBV5-1; a weak D match, TRBD1 (6 bases). The V and J ends lost 5 bases and 0 bases respectively, with 21 bases between them. The CDR3 is made up of 18 amino acids. Germline V lookup: CDR1 SGHRS, CDR2 YFSETQ. The CDR3 nucleotides read TGCGCCAGCAGTCCGGGGCTCAACCTAGGGGGCTCCTACAATGAGCAGTTCTTC. Its protein is CASSPGLNLGGSYNEQFF. The entire variable domain, with the rest obtained from reference TRBV5-1 and TRBJ2-1, is as follows: KAGVTQTPRYLIKTRGQQVTLSCSPISGHRSVSWYQQTPGQGLQFLFEYFSETQRNKGNFPGRFSGRQFSNSRSEMNVSTLELGDSALYLCASSPGLNLGGSYNEQFFGPGTRLTVL.

V gene TRBV5-6 combines with J gene TRBJ2-3; 14 positions match TRBD2. With V trimmed by 2 bases and J by 4 bases, 9 bases remained unmatched. The CDR3 loop spans 18 amino acids. Germline V gene sequence: CDR1 SGHDT, CDR2 YYEEEE. CDR3 sequence: CASSLGTSGSYSADTQYF. For the CDR3, the DNA is TGTGCCAGCAGCTTAGGGACTAGCGGGAGCTATTCGGCAGATACGCAGTATTTT.

J is TRBJ1-3 and V is TRBV5-6, with D possibly matching TRBD1 (6 bases). This CDR3 comprises 12 residues. Trimming removed 0 bases at V and 11 bases at J, with 9 bases between. The V gene's germline CDR1 is SGHDT and CDR2 YYEEEE. The CDR3 DNA sequence: TGTGCCAGCAGCTTGGAAGGACAGCCCATATATTTT. Translated: CASSLEGQPIYF.

This clone appeared a single time. This chain connects TRBV5-1 to TRBJ2-1; no reliable D call. Per germline, CDR1 SGHRS and CDR2 YFSETQ. V shed 4 bases and J shed 9 bases, with 20 bases lying between them. The CDR3 has 15 amino acids. The CDR3 region has the DNA TGCGCCAGCAGCCCCCGAGACTCCGTCCTAGGTGAGCAGTTCTTC. This gives the protein CASSPRDSVLGEQFF. Looking up the rest from reference TRBV5-1 and TRBJ2-1 gives the full variable domain: KAGVTQTPRYLIKTRGQQVTLSCSPISGHRSVSWYQQTPGQGLQFLFEYFSETQRNKGNFPGRFSGRQFSNSRSEMNVSTLELGDSALYLCASSPRDSVLGEQFFGPGTRLTVL.

V usage is TRBV5-1 and J usage is TRBJ2-3, with 8 bases aligning to TRBD1. CDR1 is SGHRS, CDR2 YFSETQ, per germline. The V segment lost 2 bases and the J segment 6 bases; nucleotides outside the gene matches: 5. The CDR3 is made up of 14 amino acids. The CDR3 loop is CASSLMNRGDTQYF. The CDR3 nucleotides are TGCGCCAGCAGCTTAATGAACAGGGGGGATACGCAGTATTTT. Complete variable domain (other parts from reference TRBV5-1 and TRBJ2-3): KAGVTQTPRYLIKTRGQQVTLSCSPISGHRSVSWYQQTPGQGLQFLFEYFSETQRNKGNFPGRFSGRQFSNSRSEMNVSTLELGDSALYLCASSLMNRGDTQYFGPGTRLTVL.

The V and J genes are TRBV3-1 (or the pseudogene TRBV3-2) and TRBJ2-2, with 15 bases that match TRBD2. After removal of 2 bases from V and 6 bases from J, the junction contained 1 base not matched to a gene. CDR1 LGHDT and CDR2 YNNKEL come from the germline V gene (reference sequence). The CDR3 has 16 amino acids. CDR3 sequence: CASSQRTSGGAGELFF. CDR3 bases: TGTGCCAGCAGCCAAAGGACTAGCGGGGGGGCCGGGGAGCTGTTTTTT.

J is TRBJ1-2 and V is TRBV19; 7 bases align to TRBD1. The CDR3 sequence is 16 residues long. J lost 0 bases, V lost 4 bases, and 8 bases had no gene match. CDR1 is LNHDA, CDR2 SQIVND, per germline (reference sequence). The CDR3 nucleotides read TGTGCCAGTAGTAAAGCACTTGGGACAGCTAACTATGGCTACACCTTC. It specifies CASSKALGTANYGYTF.

J is TRBJ1-2 and V is TRBV9; D is uncertain. V was pared by 3 bases and J by 9 bases, with 9 bases between. This CDR3 contains 11 residues. Germline CDR1 SGDLS, CDR2 YYNGEE. CDR3 in amino acids: CASSEFPSYTF. Here the CDR3 DNA reads TGTGCCAGCAGCGAGTTCCCCAGCTACACCTTC.

This clone was counted a single time. This chain joins TRBV28 and TRBJ1-1, with D tentatively TRBD1 (6 bases). Trimming removed 5 bases at V and 3 bases at J, with 34 bases between. The CDR3 contains 21 residues. Germline CDR1 is MDHEN and CDR2 is SYDVKM. The CDR3 sequence: CASSLGTPLRITSLGDTEAFF. DNA for the CDR3: TGTGCCAGCAGTCTCGGGACACCGCTCAGGATTACCTCCCTCGGGGACACTGAAGCTTTCTTT.

This clone appeared once. The genes are TRBV5-1 and TRBJ1-1; 9 bases map to TRBD1. J gave up 5 bases and V 0 bases, and 5 bases lay outside the gene matches. Germline lookup yields CDR1 SGHRS and CDR2 YFSETQ. This CDR3 has 15 amino acids. The CDR3 bases are TGCGCCAGCAGCTTGGCCGGACAGGGGAGAACTGAAGCTTTCTTT. Translation gives CASSLAGQGRTEAFF.

The rearrangement links TRBV9 to TRBJ1-3; D is ambiguous. V lost 0 bases to trimming and J lost 2 bases, with 9 bases between them. Germline lookup yields CDR1 SGDLS and CDR2 YYNGEE. This CDR3 is 15 amino acids long. CDR3 sequence: CASSVDPAPGNTIYF. The CDR3 nucleotides read TGTGCCAGCAGCGTAGATCCAGCGCCTGGAAACACCATATATTTT.

V is TRBV25-1 and J is TRBJ1-2; D not resolved. The CDR3 spans 14 residues. From germline, CDR1 is MGHDK and CDR2 SYGVNS. V dropped 2 bases and J dropped 6 bases, with 13 bases sitting between them. CDR3 in amino acids: CASSERLRADGYTF. The CDR3 DNA sequence: TGTGCCAGCAGTGAACGGTTGAGGGCCGATGGCTACACCTTC.